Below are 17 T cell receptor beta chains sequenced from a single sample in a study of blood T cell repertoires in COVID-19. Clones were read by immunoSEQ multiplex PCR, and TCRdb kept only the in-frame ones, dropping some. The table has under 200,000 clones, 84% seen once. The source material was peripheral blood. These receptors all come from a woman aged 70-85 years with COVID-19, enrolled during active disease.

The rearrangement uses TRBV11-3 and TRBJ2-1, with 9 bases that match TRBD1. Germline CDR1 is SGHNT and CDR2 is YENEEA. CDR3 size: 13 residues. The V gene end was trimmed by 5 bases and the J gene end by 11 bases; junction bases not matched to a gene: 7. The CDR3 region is CASSVRDRAQQFF. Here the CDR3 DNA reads TGTGCCAGCAGCGTTCGGGACAGGGCACAGCAGTTCTTC.

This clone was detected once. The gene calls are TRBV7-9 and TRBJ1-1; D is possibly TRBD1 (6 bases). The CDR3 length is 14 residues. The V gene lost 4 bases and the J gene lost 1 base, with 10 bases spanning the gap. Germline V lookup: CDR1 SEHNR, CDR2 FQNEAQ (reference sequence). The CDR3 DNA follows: TGTGCCAGCAGCTCAAGAGGGGGGAACACTGAAGCTTTCTTT. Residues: CASSSRGGNTEAFF.

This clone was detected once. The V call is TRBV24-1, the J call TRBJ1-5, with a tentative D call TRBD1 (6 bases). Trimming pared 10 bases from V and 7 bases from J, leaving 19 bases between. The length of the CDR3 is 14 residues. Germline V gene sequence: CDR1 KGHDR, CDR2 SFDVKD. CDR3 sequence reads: CATGPAGARQPQHF. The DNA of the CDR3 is TGTGCCACGGGTCCTGCGGGGGCCAGGCAGCCCCAGCATTTT.

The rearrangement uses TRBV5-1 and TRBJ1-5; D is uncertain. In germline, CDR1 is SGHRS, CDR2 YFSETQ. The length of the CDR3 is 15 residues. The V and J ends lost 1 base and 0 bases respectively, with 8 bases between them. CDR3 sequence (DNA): TGCGCCAGCAGCTTGTTGGGCGTTAGCAATCAGCCCCAGCATTTT. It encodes CASSLLGVSNQPQHF.

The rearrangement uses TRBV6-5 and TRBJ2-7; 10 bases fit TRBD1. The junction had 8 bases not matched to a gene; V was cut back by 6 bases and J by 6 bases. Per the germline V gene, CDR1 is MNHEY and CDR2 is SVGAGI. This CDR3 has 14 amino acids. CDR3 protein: CASRRTGTGVEQYF. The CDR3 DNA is TGTGCCAGCAGGCGGACCGGGACAGGGGTCGAGCAGTACTTC.

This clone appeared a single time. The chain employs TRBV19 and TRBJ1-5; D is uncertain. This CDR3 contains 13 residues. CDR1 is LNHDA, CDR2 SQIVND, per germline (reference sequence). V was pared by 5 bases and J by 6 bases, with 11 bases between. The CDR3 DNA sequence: TGTGCCAGTAGTCCCTGGGGAGGTCAGCCCCAGCATTTT. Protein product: CASSPWGGQPQHF. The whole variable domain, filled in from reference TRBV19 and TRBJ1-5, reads DGGITQSPKYLFRKEGQNVTLSCEQNLNHDAMYWYRQDPGQGLRLIYYSQIVNDFQKGDIAEGYSVSREKKESFPLTVTSAQKNPTAFYLCASSPWGGQPQHFGDGTRLSIL.

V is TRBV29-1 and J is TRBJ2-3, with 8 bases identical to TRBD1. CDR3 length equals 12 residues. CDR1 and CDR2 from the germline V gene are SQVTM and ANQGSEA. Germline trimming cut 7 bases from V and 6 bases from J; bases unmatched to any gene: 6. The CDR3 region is CSADRGSDTQYF. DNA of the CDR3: TGCAGCGCCGACAGGGGTTCGGATACGCAGTATTTT.

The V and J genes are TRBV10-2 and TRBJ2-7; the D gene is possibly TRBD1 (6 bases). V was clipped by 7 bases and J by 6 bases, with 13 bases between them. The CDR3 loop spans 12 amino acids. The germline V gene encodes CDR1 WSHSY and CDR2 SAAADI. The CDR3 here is CASTDRQAEQYV. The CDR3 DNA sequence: TGCGCCAGCACAGACAGGCAGGCCGAGCAGTACGTC.

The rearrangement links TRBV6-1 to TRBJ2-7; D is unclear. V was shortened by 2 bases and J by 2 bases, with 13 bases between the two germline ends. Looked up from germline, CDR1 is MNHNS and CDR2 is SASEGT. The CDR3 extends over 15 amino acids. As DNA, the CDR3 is TGTGCCAGCAGTGAAAAAAATTGGGCCCCCTACGAGCAGTACGTC. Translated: CASSEKNWAPYEQYV.

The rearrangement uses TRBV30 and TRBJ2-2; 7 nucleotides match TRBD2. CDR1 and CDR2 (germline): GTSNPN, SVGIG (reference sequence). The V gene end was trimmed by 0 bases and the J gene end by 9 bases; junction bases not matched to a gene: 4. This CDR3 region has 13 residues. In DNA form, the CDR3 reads TGTGCCTGGAGTGTACGGGGGGACCGGGAGCTGTTTTTT. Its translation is CAWSVRGDRELFF.

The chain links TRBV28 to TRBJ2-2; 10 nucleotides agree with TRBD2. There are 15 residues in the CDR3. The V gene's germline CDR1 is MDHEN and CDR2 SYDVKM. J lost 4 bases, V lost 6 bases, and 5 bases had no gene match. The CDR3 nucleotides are TGTGCCAGCAGCCGTAGCGGGGGGCGCACCGGGGAGCTGTTTTTT. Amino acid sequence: CASSRSGGRTGELFF.

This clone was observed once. The CDR3 DNA reads as TGTGCCAGCAGCCCCAGTCCAGGGGGCTCCGTGGGGAAACTGTTTTTT. Protein sequence: CASSPSPGGSVGKLFF. V is TRBV3-1 (or the pseudogene TRBV3-2) and J is TRBJ1-4, with 8 bases fitting TRBD1. The junction had 15 bases not matched to a gene; V was cut back by 4 bases and J by 11 bases. CDR1 and CDR2 (germline): LGHDT, YNNKEL (reference sequence). The CDR3 is 16 amino acids.

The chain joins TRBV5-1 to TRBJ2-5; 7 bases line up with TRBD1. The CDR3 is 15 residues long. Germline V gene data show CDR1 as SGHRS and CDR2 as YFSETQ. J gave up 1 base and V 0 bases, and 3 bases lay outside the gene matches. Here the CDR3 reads CASSLDRGTQETQYF. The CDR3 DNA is TGCGCCAGCAGCTTGGACAGGGGCACCCAAGAGACCCAGTACTTC. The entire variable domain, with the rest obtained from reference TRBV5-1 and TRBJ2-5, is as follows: KAGVTQTPRYLIKTRGQQVTLSCSPISGHRSVSWYQQTPGQGLQFLFEYFSETQRNKGNFPGRFSGRQFSNSRSEMNVSTLELGDSALYLCASSLDRGTQETQYFGPGTRLLVL.

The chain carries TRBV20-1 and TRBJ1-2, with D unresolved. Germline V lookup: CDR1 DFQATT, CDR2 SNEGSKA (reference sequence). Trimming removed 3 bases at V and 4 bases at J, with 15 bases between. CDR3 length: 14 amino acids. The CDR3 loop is CSASRRPEAYGYTF. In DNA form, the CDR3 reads TGCAGTGCTAGTAGGCGCCCCGAGGCCTATGGCTACACCTTC.

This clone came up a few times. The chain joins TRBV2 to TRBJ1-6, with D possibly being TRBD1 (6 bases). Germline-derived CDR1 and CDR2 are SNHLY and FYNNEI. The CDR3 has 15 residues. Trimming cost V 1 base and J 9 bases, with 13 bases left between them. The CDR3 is CASSEEVRGGSPLHF. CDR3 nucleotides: TGTGCCAGCAGTGAAGAAGTTAGGGGGGGTTCACCCCTCCACTTT.

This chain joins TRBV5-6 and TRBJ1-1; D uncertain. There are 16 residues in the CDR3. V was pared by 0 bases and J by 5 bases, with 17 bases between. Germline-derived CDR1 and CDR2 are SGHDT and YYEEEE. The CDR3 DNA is TGTGCCAGCAGCTTGGCTCCGCCCGGGGTCGGGACTGAAGCTTTCTTT. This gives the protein CASSLAPPGVGTEAFF.

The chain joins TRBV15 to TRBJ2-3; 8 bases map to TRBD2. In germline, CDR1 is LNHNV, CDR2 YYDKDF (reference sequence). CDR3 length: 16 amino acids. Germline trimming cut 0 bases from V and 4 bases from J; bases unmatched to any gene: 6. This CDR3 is CATSRDRTGGADTQYF. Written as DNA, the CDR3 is TGTGCCACCAGCAGAGATCGGACGGGAGGGGCAGATACGCAGTATTTT.